One and the same sample provided the 20 T cell receptor beta chains below, sequenced in a study of T cell repertoires in cytomegalovirus infection. Their recognized antigens are unknown. MiXCR was run by TCRdb on the reads, yielding one entry per CDR3 protein. The table lists roughly 220,000 distinct CDR3 sequences, 38% of them singletons. The sample here was CD8+ T cells from cultured PBMCs, taken from culture after CMV antigen stimulation. The receptor source for this set is a human donor in good health (CMV status not recorded). Some clones in this sample may be carry-over from other donors' samples.

In its sample, this clonotype was seen a few times. DNA for the CDR3: TGTGCCAGCAGTTTATGGCTAGTTGAGACCCAGTACTTC. As protein: CASSLWLVETQYF. This chain connects TRBV12-3 or TRBV12-4 to TRBJ2-5; D remains unclear. The CDR3 runs 13 residues. Trimming stripped 2 bases from V and 5 bases from J, with 9 bases between.

The rearrangement joins TRBV11-3 to TRBJ2-2; D unresolved. Trimming removed 5 bases from V and 0 bases from J, with 10 bases in between. Germline CDR1 is SGHNT and CDR2 is YENEEA. CDR3 length: 15 residues. Here the CDR3 reads CASSGSYANTGELFF. CDR3 in DNA: TGTGCCAGCAGCGGCAGTTACGCGAACACCGGGGAGCTGTTTTTT.

This clonotype came up many times. The CDR3 region has the DNA TGTGCCAGTGCAGCAATGGGCTCCTACGAGCAGTACTTC. This gives the protein CASAAMGSYEQYF. J is TRBJ2-7 and V is TRBV27, with D unclear. The CDR3 runs to 13 residues. With 9 bases removed from V and 0 bases from J, the gap between germline ends came to 12 bases. The V gene's germline CDR1 is MNHEY and CDR2 SMNVEV (reference sequence).

This clonotype was observed a handful of times. The V call is TRBV28, the J call TRBJ2-1; 7 nucleotides agree with TRBD2. Germline CDR1 is MDHEN and CDR2 is SYDVKM. This CDR3 contains 17 residues. The trim removed 3 bases at V and 15 bases at J, leaving 23 bases unmatched. The CDR3 DNA follows: TGTGCCAGCAGTTTGGGGACTACACATTCCCTACAAAGTGTACGGTTCTTC. Amino acid sequence: CASSLGTTHSLQSVRFF.

The chain carries TRBV7-9 and TRBJ2-7, with D perhaps matching TRBD1 (6 bases). The V gene's germline CDR1 is SEHNR and CDR2 FQNEAQ (reference sequence). The V and J ends lost 4 bases and 1 base respectively, with 11 bases between them. The CDR3 length is 14 residues. The chain's CDR3 is CASSSGERSYEQYF. DNA for the CDR3: TGTGCCAGCAGCTCAGGGGAGCGGTCCTACGAGCAGTACTTC.

The rearrangement uses TRBV27 and TRBJ2-5; D perhaps matches TRBD1 (6 bases). Germline-derived CDR1 and CDR2 are MNHEY and SMNVEV (reference sequence). There are 14 residues in the CDR3. V lost 3 bases to trimming and J lost 2 bases, with 10 bases between them. CDR3 amino acids: CASSFRQEQETQYF. The CDR3 DNA follows: TGTGCCAGCAGTTTCAGACAGGAGCAAGAGACCCAGTACTTC.

This rearrangement joins TRBV9 to TRBJ1-4; D unclear. This CDR3 spans 14 amino acids. V lost 0 bases, J lost 8 bases, and 11 bases lay in between. CDR1 and CDR2 from the germline V gene are SGDLS and YYNGEE. CDR3 loop: CASSVGGHGEKLFF. The CDR3 DNA is TGTGCCAGCAGCGTAGGCGGGCACGGAGAAAAACTGTTTTTT.

This clonotype has a handful of counts. The chain links TRBV7-9 to TRBJ2-1; D remains ambiguous. The CDR3 loop spans 13 amino acids. Trimming cost V 2 bases and J 3 bases, with 5 bases left between them. Germline assignment: CDR1 SEHNR and CDR2 FQNEAQ (reference sequence). The CDR3 region is CASSLSDYNEQFF. The CDR3 DNA reads TGTGCCAGCAGCTTATCGGACTACAATGAGCAGTTCTTC.

V usage is TRBV6-8 and J usage is TRBJ2-7, with 8 nucleotides matching TRBD1. This CDR3 is 13 amino acids long. Germline-derived CDR1 and CDR2 are MNHGY and SAAAGT. V was clipped by 0 bases and J by 7 bases; unmatched bases: 2. CDR3 in DNA: TGTGCCAGCAGTTACTCACAGGGGGGTGAGCAGTACTTC. Its translation: CASSYSQGGEQYF.

This clonotype was observed many times. The J gene is TRBJ1-5, the V gene TRBV7-9; maybe TRBD1 (6 bases). The CDR3 sequence is 14 residues long. V lost 1 base to trimming and J lost 4 bases, with 8 bases between them. Per the germline V gene, CDR1 is SEHNR and CDR2 is FQNEAQ (reference sequence). CDR3 coding DNA: TGTGCCAGCAGCTTAGTTCAGGGGAATCAGCCCCAGCATTTT. Translating it yields CASSLVQGNQPQHF.

The rearrangement uses TRBV7-9 and TRBJ2-7; tentative D call: TRBD2 (6 bases). V was trimmed by 5 bases and J by 0 bases, leaving 17 bases between them. The CDR3 has 16 residues. Germline V gives CDR1 SEHNR, CDR2 FQNEAQ (reference sequence). The CDR3 DNA reads as TGTGCCAGCAGCCCACGGGACTTCCCGAGCTCCTACGAGCAGTACTTC. This sequence encodes CASSPRDFPSSYEQYF. The whole variable domain, filled in from reference TRBV7-9 and TRBJ2-7, reads DTGVSQNPRHKITKRGQNVTFRCDPISEHNRLYWYRQTLGQGPEFLTYFQNEAQLEKSRLLSDRFSAERPKGSFSTLEIQRTEQGDSAMYLCASSPRDFPSSYEQYFGPGTRLTVT.

The chain couples TRBV27 to TRBJ1-5; the D gene is possibly TRBD1 (5 bases). Between the trimmed V and J ends, which lost 5 bases and 0 bases, there was a span of 23 bases. The CDR3 has 19 residues. Germline CDR1 MNHEY, CDR2 SMNVEV (reference sequence). CDR3 loop: CASSPTGGYHIYSNQPQHF. DNA of the CDR3: TGTGCCAGCAGTCCGACGGGGGGGTATCACATATATAGCAATCAGCCCCAGCATTTT.

This clonotype was recorded a few times. The gene calls are TRBV11-2 and TRBJ2-1; 11 bases line up with TRBD2. Germline trimming cut 6 bases from V and 9 bases from J; bases unmatched to any gene: 13. Germline V CDR1 and CDR2: SGHAT, FQNNGV. The CDR3 runs to 16 residues. CDR3: CASSLSRASGRSEQFF. The CDR3 DNA sequence: TGTGCCAGCAGTCTATCTCGGGCTAGCGGGAGGAGTGAGCAGTTCTTC. Complete variable domain (other parts from reference TRBV11-2 and TRBJ2-1): EAGVAQSPRYKIIEKRQSVAFWCNPISGHATLYWYQQILGQGPKLLIQFQNNGVVDDSQLPKDRFSAERLKGVDSTLKIQPAKLEDSAVYLCASSLSRASGRSEQFFGPGTRLTVL.

Ten or more counts support this clonotype. The chain has TRBV5-1 and TRBJ1-1; D is perhaps TRBD1 (6 bases). V lost 4 bases and J 2 bases, leaving 18 bases between the germline ends. The germline V gene has CDR1 SGHRS and CDR2 YFSETQ. This CDR3 contains 16 residues. As DNA, the CDR3 is TGCGCCAGCAGCACGGGGGACACCCGTTTTAACACTGAAGCTTTCTTT. Its protein product is CASSTGDTRFNTEAFF.

This clonotype turned up a few times. The rearrangement joins TRBV6-2 or TRBV6-3 to TRBJ2-3, with a tentative D call TRBD2 (5 bases). This CDR3 is 15 amino acids long. From germline, CDR1 is MNHEY and CDR2 SVGEGT. Trimming cost V 2 bases and J 3 bases, with 12 bases left between them. CDR3 amino acids: CASSYGRRVTDTQYF. CDR3 nucleotides: TGTGCCAGCAGTTACGGTCGGCGGGTGACAGATACGCAGTATTTT.

J is TRBJ2-7 and V is TRBV27; TRBD1 matches at 10 bases. This CDR3 comprises 14 residues. V lost 5 bases and J lost 4; bases outside the gene matches: 5. Germline V gives CDR1 MNHEY, CDR2 SMNVEV (reference sequence). CDR3 region: CASSRRTGGYEQYF. In DNA form, the CDR3 reads TGTGCCAGCAGTAGAAGGACAGGGGGATACGAGCAGTACTTC.

The V call is TRBV7-9, the J call TRBJ2-7; D might be TRBD1 or TRBD2, each matching 6 bases. Germline CDR1 reads SEHNR; CDR2 reads FQNEAQ (reference sequence). There are 16 residues in the CDR3. The ends were cut back, 5 bases at V and 2 bases at J, with 19 bases in the middle. The CDR3 spells CASSNIAGGLTYEQYF. Here the CDR3 DNA reads TGTGCCAGCAGCAATATTGCCGGGGGCTTAACCTACGAGCAGTACTTC.

V gene TRBV7-6 combines with J gene TRBJ2-1; 7 positions match TRBD2. V was pared by 5 bases and J by 3 bases, with 7 bases of the junction left unmatched. This CDR3 spans 15 amino acids. The germline V gene encodes CDR1 SGHVS and CDR2 FNYEAQ. CDR3 sequence reads: CASSPRDYNYNEQFF. In nucleotides, the CDR3 is TGTGCCAGCAGCCCCCGGGACTATAACTACAATGAGCAGTTCTTC.

The rearrangement links TRBV5-5 to TRBJ2-7; tentatively, D is TRBD2 (5 bases). This CDR3 comprises 15 residues. Trimming took 5 bases from V and 7 from J, leaving 22 bases between them. Germline-derived CDR1 and CDR2 are SGHKS and YYEKEE (reference sequence). CDR3 sequence (DNA): TGTGCCAGCAGTCCGGACCGAGTGGCTTGGAGGGAGCAGTACTTC. Its protein product is CASSPDRVAWREQYF.

V is TRBV9 and J is TRBJ2-3; D is unclear. This CDR3 is 13 amino acids long. V lost 3 bases and J lost 4, with 9 bases in between. Germline CDR1 SGDLS, CDR2 YYNGEE. This chain's CDR3 is CASSAGGSDTQYF. The CDR3 DNA reads TGTGCCAGCAGCGCGGGCGGATCAGATACGCAGTATTTT.